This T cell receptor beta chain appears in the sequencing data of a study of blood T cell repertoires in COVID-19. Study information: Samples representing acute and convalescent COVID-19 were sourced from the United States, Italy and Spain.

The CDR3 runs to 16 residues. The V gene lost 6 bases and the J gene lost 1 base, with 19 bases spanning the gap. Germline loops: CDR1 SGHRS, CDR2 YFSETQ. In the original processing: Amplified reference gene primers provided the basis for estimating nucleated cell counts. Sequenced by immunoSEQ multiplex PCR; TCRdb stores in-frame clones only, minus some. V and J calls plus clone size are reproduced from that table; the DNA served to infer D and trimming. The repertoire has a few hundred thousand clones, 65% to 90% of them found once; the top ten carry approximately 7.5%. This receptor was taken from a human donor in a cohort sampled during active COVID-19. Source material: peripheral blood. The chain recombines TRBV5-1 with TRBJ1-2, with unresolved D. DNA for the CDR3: TGCGCCAGCAAAGCTACGGGGATAGCGAGTAACTATGGCTACACCTTC. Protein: CASKATGIASNYGYTF.